The clone carrying this T cell receptor beta chain was found a few times. The CDR3 length is 17 residues. Germline V gene lookup returns CDR1 SGHTA and CDR2 FQGNSA. With 1 base removed from V and 1 base from J, the gap between germline ends came to 14 bases. This specimen belongs to a study of somatic mutations in cytotoxic T cells in rheumatoid arthritis. This table comes from immunoSEQ multiplex PCR, and its TCRdb copy is limited to in-frame clones, with some not included. The profile shows fewer than 25,000 clones, roughly four fifths of them singletons. The sequenced sample was CD8+ T cells sorted from blood. This clonotype was obtained from a woman aged 45-60 years in good health. This rearrangement joins TRBV7-2 to TRBJ1-3; a possible D gene is TRBD1 (5 bases). CDR3 sequence reads: CASSLVSGGASGNTIYF. CDR3 nucleotides: TGTGCCAGCAGCTTAGTATCGGGGGGTGCTTCTGGAAACACCATATATTTT.